The sequence of this T cell receptor beta chain was determined in a study of T cell repertoires in cytomegalovirus infection. Study information: An indication of both CMV infection and matching HLA type came from public TCR beta signatures. Study-level points and caveats: Individuals carrying CMV plus the relevant HLA were identified by cumulative frequency of public TCR beta families. In two of eight donors, the top clonotype was HLA-C-restricted CMV-specific.

Per germline, CDR1 SGHVS and CDR2 FQNEAQ. This CDR3 spans 14 amino acids. V lost 2 bases and J 2 bases, leaving 8 bases between the germline ends. This clonotype showed up many times. The target antigen is unknown. A single record per CDR3 protein comes from TCRdb applying MiXCR to the reads. The sample holds about 450,000 distinct CDR3 sequences, roughly a third seen once. The sequence was obtained from a human donor in good health (CMV status not recorded). Some clones in this sample may be carry-over from other donors' samples. Sequencing was done on a sample of PBMCs. The rearrangement links TRBV7-8 to TRBJ2-3; the D is unclear. The CDR3 is CASSLSGFTDTQYF. The DNA for the CDR3 is TGTGCCAGCAGCTTATCGGGTTTCACAGATACGCAGTATTTT.